These 29 T cell receptor beta chains originate from one sample sequenced in a study of shared clonotypes between healthy human individuals. TCRdb's copy holds only in-frame clones and misses some; the assay was immunoSEQ multiplex PCR. The table records about 2.4 million clones, approximately 93% of them present only once. Sequencing was carried out using naive CD4+ T cells from PBMCs. Documented subset: CD45RA+ positively selected. These receptors originate from a man in his late teens or twenties in good health. Some clones in this sample may be carry-over from other donors' samples.

J is TRBJ1-5 and V is TRBV15, with 9 bases identical to TRBD1. V trimming: 1 base; J trimming: 2 bases; junction bases outside the gene matches: 6. Germline V gene lookup returns CDR1 LNHNV and CDR2 YYDKDF (reference sequence). The CDR3 covers 17 residues. CDR3 DNA sequence: TGTGCCACCAGCAGAGTATTTTGGGACAGGGGCAATCAGCCCCAGCATTTT. Encoded protein: CATSRVFWDRGNQPQHF.

The CDR3 sequence: CASSVAPGSGTEQYF. In nucleotides, the CDR3 is TGTGCCAGCAGCGTAGCCCCGGGTAGCGGGACCGAGCAGTACTTC. The rearrangement joins TRBV9 to TRBJ2-7; 8 nucleotides align to TRBD2. Trimming took 0 bases from V and 6 from J; bases not matched to a gene: 8. Germline values: CDR1 SGDLS, CDR2 YYNGEE. There are 15 residues in the CDR3.

This clone occurred once. The J gene is TRBJ2-7, the V gene TRBV28, with a weak D call TRBD2 (5 bases). The V gene lost 4 bases and the J gene lost 6 bases, with 10 bases spanning the gap. CDR1 MDHEN and CDR2 SYDVKM come from the germline V gene. The CDR3 has 12 amino acids. The CDR3 bases are TGTGCCAGCAGTTCGGGATTGGGCGAGCAGTACTTC. Amino acid sequence: CASSSGLGEQYF.

Regarding this clone: Other DNA sequences in the same sample also yield this CDR3. The chain links TRBV18 to TRBJ2-5, with D unclear. The length of the CDR3 is 13 residues. Germline CDR1 KGHSH, CDR2 LQKENI. V lost 2 bases, J lost 5 bases, and 9 bases lay in between. The CDR3 DNA sequence: TGTGCCAGCTCACCAGGGGTTAGGGAGACCCAGTACTTC. It codes for CASSPGVRETQYF.

The genes are TRBV28 and TRBJ2-6; a possible D gene is TRBD1 (5 bases). Germline values: CDR1 MDHEN, CDR2 SYDVKM. The V end was cut by 3 bases, the J end by 3 bases, with 12 bases between. The CDR3 consists of 16 residues. DNA for the CDR3: TGTGCCAGCAGTTTCCCCAGTCAGGGTGGGGCCAACGTCCTGACTTTC. Translation gives CASSFPSQGGANVLTF.

The CDR3, as DNA: TGTGCCAGCAGCCATCTAGCGGGCGGGAGCTCCTACAATGAGCAGTTCTTC. Its translation: CASSHLAGGSSYNEQFF. V usage is TRBV14 and J usage is TRBJ2-1; 8 bases are a match to TRBD2. In germline, CDR1 is SGHDN, CDR2 FVKESK. V gave up 3 bases and J gave up 0 bases; unmatched junction bases: 7. This CDR3 is built from 17 residues.

Note on this clone: The sample contains more than one DNA sequence encoding this CDR3. The rearrangement links TRBV27 to TRBJ2-7; a possible D gene is TRBD2 (5 bases). Trimming pared 3 bases from V and 5 bases from J, leaving 5 bases between. CDR1 and CDR2 from the germline V gene are MNHEY and SMNVEV (reference sequence). The CDR3 sequence is 11 residues long. CDR3 in amino acids: CASSLRDEQYF. Written as DNA, the CDR3 is TGTGCCAGCAGTTTGAGGGACGAGCAGTACTTC.

The V and J genes are TRBV18 and TRBJ2-3; 11 nucleotides align to TRBD2. The germline V gene encodes CDR1 KGHSH and CDR2 LQKENI. The CDR3 is 15 amino acids. The ends lost 4 bases at V and 3 bases at J; junction bases unmatched: 3. The CDR3, as DNA: TGTGCCAGCTCACACACTAGCGGGAGTACAGATACGCAGTATTTT. Its translation is CASSHTSGSTDTQYF.

V usage is TRBV6-6 and J usage is TRBJ1-4; a possible D gene is TRBD1 (5 bases). Looked up from germline, CDR1 is MNHNY and CDR2 is SVGAGI (reference sequence). CDR3 size: 15 residues. The V end lost 5 bases, the J end lost 1 base, and 11 bases lay between the germline ends. The CDR3 nucleotides read TGTGCCAGCAGTCCGGGACTGCGAACTAATGAAAAACTGTTTTTT. This codes for CASSPGLRTNEKLFF.

This clone was seen a handful of times. This chain links TRBV5-1 with TRBJ1-4; the D gene is possibly TRBD1 (5 bases). The ends were cut back, 4 bases at V and 3 bases at J, with 13 bases in the middle. The CDR3 has 15 residues. Germline CDR1 is SGHRS and CDR2 is YFSETQ. The CDR3 reads CASSAGHVANEKLFF. The DNA for the CDR3 is TGCGCCAGCAGCGCTGGACATGTAGCTAATGAAAAACTGTTTTTT.

CDR3 bases: TGTGCCAGCTCACCAAGGCCAGGGGCGTACCAAGAGACCCAGTACTTC. Translation gives CASSPRPGAYQETQYF. The genes are TRBV18 and TRBJ2-5; tentative D call: TRBD1 (6 bases). The CDR3 contains 16 residues. CDR1 KGHSH and CDR2 LQKENI come from the germline V gene. V lost 2 bases to trimming and J lost 0 bases, with 13 bases between them.

The rearrangement joins TRBV18 to TRBJ2-1; 8 nucleotides line up with TRBD2. This CDR3 region has 16 residues. Germline V gives CDR1 KGHSH, CDR2 LQKENI. Unmatched junction bases numbered 9, after V lost 3 bases and J lost 5 bases. Written as DNA, the CDR3 is TGTGCCAGCTCACCCCCGGGAGGGCCATCTGACAATGAGCAGTTCTTC. Translated, it gives CASSPPGGPSDNEQFF. The full variable domain, rest sourced from reference TRBV18 and TRBJ2-1, is NAGVMQNPRHLVRRRGQEARLRCSPMKGHSHVYWYRQLPEEGLKFMVYLQKENIIDESGMPKERFSAEFPKEGPSILRIQQVVRGDSAAYFCASSPPGGPSDNEQFFGPGTRLTVL.

The chain recombines TRBV12-2 with TRBJ2-1; the table names TRBD2, a call not compared with the DNA. TRBV12-2 represents a pseudogene. The CDR3 runs 18 residues. DNA of the CDR3: TGTGCAAGTCGCTTACTCCTCAAACTAGCGGGAGGGCCCAGTGAGCAGTTCTTC. Its protein is CASRLLLKLAGGPSEQFF.

The V and J genes are TRBV5-1 and TRBJ2-6, with TRBD2 as a possible D gene (6 bases). In germline, CDR1 is SGHRS, CDR2 YFSETQ. The CDR3 covers 16 residues. V shed 4 bases and J shed 0 bases, with 11 bases lying between them. CDR3 residues: CASSPPGASGANVLTF. CDR3 coding DNA: TGCGCCAGCAGCCCACCGGGAGCCTCTGGGGCCAACGTCCTGACTTTC.

The chain uses TRBV5-8 and TRBJ2-7, with 7 bases matching TRBD2. Unmatched junction bases numbered 11, after V lost 1 base and J lost 4 bases. The CDR3 totals 16 residues. Germline V gives CDR1 SGHTS, CDR2 YDEGEE. CDR3 in amino acids: CASSLILAGPSYEQYF. As DNA, the CDR3 is TGTGCCAGCAGCTTGATATTAGCGGGCCCCTCGTACGAGCAGTACTTC. Based on the CDR3 plus reference TRBV5-8 and TRBJ2-7, the full variable domain is EAGVTQSPTHLIKTRGQQATLRCSPISGHTSVYWYQQALGLGLQFLLWYDEGEERNRGNFPPRFSGRQFPNYSSELNVNALELEDSALYLCASSLILAGPSYEQYFGPGTRLTVT.

The chain joins TRBV7-9 to TRBJ2-1; 16 nucleotides match TRBD2. Trimming at V came to 5 bases and at J to 7 bases, leaving 5 bases not matched to a gene. Germline CDR1 is SEHNR and CDR2 is FQNEAQ (reference sequence). CDR3 size: 16 residues. CDR3 residues: CASSPGTSGRGNEQFF. The CDR3 DNA sequence: TGTGCCAGCAGCCCCGGGACTAGCGGGAGGGGGAATGAGCAGTTCTTC.

The gene calls are TRBV7-8 and TRBJ2-7; 7 bases are shared with TRBD1. CDR1 SGHVS and CDR2 FQNEAQ come from the germline V gene. CDR3 length: 11 residues. Losses at the gene ends were 5 bases for V and 9 bases for J; bases not matched to a gene: 4. CDR3 loop: CASSARDRQYF. CDR3 nucleotides: TGTGCCAGCAGCGCCCGGGACAGGCAGTACTTC.

This clone was seen only a few times. CDR3 nucleotides: TGTGCCAGTAGTATCGGACTAGCGGTCCCCTACGAGCAGTACTTC. It codes for CASSIGLAVPYEQYF. The chain employs TRBV19 and TRBJ2-7, with 10 bases that match TRBD2. CDR1 and CDR2 from the germline V gene are LNHDA and SQIVND (reference sequence). CDR3 size: 15 residues. Trimming took 3 bases from V and 2 from J; bases not matched to a gene: 4.

The genes are TRBV7-2 and TRBJ2-7; tentative D call: TRBD2 (6 bases). From germline, CDR1 is SGHTA and CDR2 FQGNSA. This CDR3 spans 16 amino acids. V lost 5 bases and J lost 6, with 23 bases in between. CDR3 residues: CASSPPGRGALGEQYF. In nucleotides, the CDR3 is TGTGCCAGCAGCCCTCCCGGGAGAGGGGCCTTGGGCGAGCAGTACTTC.

The chain joins TRBV7-2 to TRBJ2-7; the match to TRBD1 covers 8 bases. Losses at the gene ends were 5 bases for V and 1 base for J; bases not matched to a gene: 7. Germline values: CDR1 SGHTA, CDR2 FQGNSA. The CDR3 runs 15 residues. CDR3 nucleotide sequence: TGTGCCAGCAGCCAAAAAACAGGGGGGTCCTACGAGCAGTACTTC. This gives the protein CASSQKTGGSYEQYF. The full variable domain, with the rest looked up from reference TRBV7-2 and TRBJ2-7, is GAGVSQSPSNKVTEKGKDVELRCDPISGHTALYWYRQSLGQGLEFLIYFQGNSAPDKSGLPSDRFSAERTGGSVSTLTIQRTQQEDSAVYLCASSQKTGGSYEQYFGPGTRLTVT.

The chain has TRBV5-1 and TRBJ2-5, with D unresolved. The CDR3 sequence is 14 residues long. The V gene's germline CDR1 is SGHRS and CDR2 YFSETQ. The germline V and J ends were trimmed by 1 base and 3 bases, with 10 bases remaining between them. CDR3 coding DNA: TGCGCCAGCAGCTTGTTACCCGCGGAAGAGACCCAGTACTTC. Translated, it gives CASSLLPAEETQYF.

V is TRBV6-5 and J is TRBJ1-5; D may be TRBD1 (6 bases). CDR3 length: 14 residues. From germline, CDR1 is MNHEY and CDR2 SVGAGI. The germline V and J ends were trimmed by 5 bases and 1 base, with 9 bases remaining between them. The CDR3 protein is CASSTGTSNQPQHF. The CDR3 nucleotides are TGTGCCAGCAGTACCGGGACAAGCAATCAGCCCCAGCATTTT.

Concerning this clone: Other nucleotide sequences in the sample specify the same CDR3. The rearrangement uses TRBV15 and TRBJ2-7; D call uncertain. Germline-derived CDR1 and CDR2 are LNHNV and YYDKDF (reference sequence). V lost 1 base and J lost 6, with 7 bases in between. The CDR3 contains 12 residues. The CDR3 DNA is TGTGCCACCAGCAGAGCCGTGGGCGAGCAGTACTTC. Its protein is CATSRAVGEQYF.

CDR3 sequence reads: CASSPGPLRDEQFF. CDR3 DNA: TGTGCCAGCAGCCCCGGACCCTTGAGGGATGAGCAGTTCTTC. The chain links TRBV5-6 to TRBJ2-1, with D possibly being TRBD2 (5 bases). The CDR3 contains 14 residues. Germline lookup yields CDR1 SGHDT and CDR2 YYEEEE. V was pared by 4 bases and J by 8 bases, with 16 bases between.

With respect to this clone: Other DNA sequences in this specimen translate into the identical CDR3. This chain connects TRBV11-3 to TRBJ2-1; 7 nucleotides match TRBD2. This CDR3 region has 15 residues. Germline-derived CDR1 and CDR2 are SGHNT and YENEEA. J lost 0 bases, V lost 3 bases, and 2 bases had no gene match. This CDR3 reads CASSFGGSSYNEQFF. The CDR3 nucleotides are TGTGCCAGCAGCTTCGGCGGGAGCTCCTACAATGAGCAGTTCTTC.

In DNA, the CDR3 is TGTGCCAGCGCTAGCGATCCAACCTACAATGAGCAGTTCTTC. Residues: CASASDPTYNEQFF. The rearrangement links TRBV5-4 to TRBJ2-1; D is perhaps TRBD2 (6 bases). V was cut by 7 bases and J by 2 bases, with 13 bases left in between. CDR3 length: 14 residues. The germline gives CDR1 SGHNT, CDR2 YYREEE (reference sequence). Looking up the rest from reference TRBV5-4 and TRBJ2-1 gives the full variable domain: ETGVTQSPTHLIKTRGQQVTLRCSSQSGHNTVSWYQQALGQGPQFIFQYYREEENGRGNFPPRFSGLQFPNYSSELNVNALELDDSALYLCASASDPTYNEQFFGPGTRLTVL.

The chain has TRBV11-3 and TRBJ2-3; 7 bases agree with TRBD2. Losses at the gene ends were 5 bases for V and 2 bases for J; bases not matched to a gene: 7. CDR1 and CDR2 (germline): SGHNT, YENEEA. The CDR3 length is 15 residues. CDR3 DNA: TGTGCCAGCAGCCTGAGCGGGGTAAACACAGATACGCAGTATTTT. Protein product: CASSLSGVNTDTQYF.

This clone has a single count. CDR3 DNA sequence: TGTGCCAGCAGCCGACAGTACTCTGGAAACACCATATATTTT. The encoded protein is CASSRQYSGNTIYF. The V and J genes are TRBV28 and TRBJ1-3; possibly TRBD1 for D (5 bases). In germline, CDR1 is MDHEN, CDR2 SYDVKM. The CDR3 is made up of 14 amino acids. V lost 6 bases and J lost 0, with 9 bases in between.

The rearrangement joins TRBV5-1 to TRBJ2-2; D is uncertain. CDR3 length: 14 amino acids. V lost 0 bases and J lost 3, with 6 bases in between. Germline assignment: CDR1 SGHRS and CDR2 YFSETQ. The chain's CDR3 is CASSLARDTGELFF. DNA of the CDR3: TGCGCCAGCAGCTTGGCCCGGGACACCGGGGAGCTGTTTTTT.